Listed here is a single T cell receptor beta chain. This entry belongs to a study of blood T cell repertoires in COVID-19. Study summary: Whether acute or convalescent, the COVID-19 samples came from the United States, Italy and Spain. The analysed material was cDNA or gDNA that came from T cells, B-cell-depleted T cells, or PBMCs.

The CDR3 has 15 residues. Looked up from germline, CDR1 is SEHNR and CDR2 is FQNEAQ (reference sequence). J lost 1 base, V lost 4 bases, and 3 bases had no gene match. Under the authors' procedure: Amplification of reference gene primers was used by the study to estimate nucleated cell counts. Clones were read by immunoSEQ multiplex PCR, and TCRdb kept only the in-frame ones, dropping some. V and J calls and clone size follow that table, whereas D and trimming were derived from the DNA. This table has about 130,000 clones, approximately 89% appearing once. V gene TRBV7-9 combines with J gene TRBJ2-2, with 7 bases aligning to TRBD1. The TCR was taken from a man in his fifties or sixties with acute or convalescent COVID-19. Material for sequencing was peripheral blood. The CDR3 protein is CASSSRQGNTGELFF. The CDR3 DNA follows: TGTGCCAGCAGCTCAAGACAGGGGAACACCGGGGAGCTGTTTTTT.